This T cell receptor (beta chain) was observed in a study of blood T cell repertoires in COVID-19. Trimming took 0 bases from V and 8 from J, leaving 17 bases between them. The CDR3 is 16 residues long. CDR1 and CDR2 from the germline V gene are MNHEY and SMNVEV (reference sequence). This table comes from immunoSEQ multiplex PCR, and its TCRdb copy is limited to in-frame clones, with some not included. Of a few hundred thousand clones in the sample, over 75% were seen once. V gene TRBV27 combines with J gene TRBJ2-1, with a possible D match to TRBD2 (5 bases). Sequenced material: PBMCs or T cells enriched from blood (not recorded which). The TCR originated in a woman aged 35 to 49 who had recovered from COVID-19. The CDR3 region has the DNA TGTGCCAGCAGTTTATCGATGATAGCACCGAGGGATGAGCAGTTCTTC. Amino acid sequence: CASSLSMIAPRDEQFF.